The 9 T cell receptor beta chains given below trace back to one sample, sequenced in a study of cytomegalovirus exposure and HLA in healthy donors (TCRdb year 2017). Receptor libraries were prepared by the immunoSEQ multiplex PCR assay. For the multiplex PCR, a mixture combining 60 forward primers for TCR Vbeta segments and 13 reverse primers for TCR Jbeta segments was used. The table comes from immuneACCESS by way of TCRdb, which keeps in-frame sequences with V and J called. Part of the clones is missing from these tables; in studies checked, under half for an unresolved V gene and the rest for unknown reasons. The sample table shows some 130,000 clones, and approximately 77% are seen once. Clones ranked in the top ten supply 2% to 2.5% of the sample. Sequencing was carried out using PBMCs. Receptor source: a man aged 30 to 45 in good health and CMV-seronegative.

The V call is TRBV7-3, the J call TRBJ2-2; TRBD1 is a possible D gene (6 bases). The CDR3 totals 16 residues. Germline loops: CDR1 SGHTA, CDR2 FQGTGA. V was shortened by 5 bases and J by 0 bases, with 13 bases between the two germline ends. In nucleotides, the CDR3 is TGTGCCAGCAGCCCGGGGACACACGCGAACACCGGGGAGCTGTTTTTT. Amino acid sequence: CASSPGTHANTGELFF.

The chain recombines TRBV29-1 with TRBJ2-1; tentatively, D is TRBD1 (6 bases). The V end was cut by 5 bases, the J end by 3 bases, with 8 bases between. Germline loops: CDR1 SQVTM, CDR2 ANQGSEA. The CDR3 totals 12 residues. The CDR3: CSVQQGYNEQFF. The DNA for the CDR3 is TGCAGCGTTCAACAGGGCTACAATGAGCAGTTCTTC.

The chain has TRBV7-9 and TRBJ2-5; 11 nucleotides match TRBD2. Unmatched junction bases numbered 8, after V lost 4 bases and J lost 4 bases. The germline CDR1 and CDR2 sequences are SEHNR and FQNEAQ (reference sequence). The CDR3 runs to 16 residues. The DNA of the CDR3 is TGTGCCAGCAGCTCGCTAGCGGGAGGAGGTCCAGAGACCCAGTACTTC. Its translation is CASSSLAGGGPETQYF. Combining the CDR3 with reference TRBV7-9 and TRBJ2-5 gives the whole variable domain DTGVSQNPRHKITKRGQNVTFRCDPISEHNRLYWYRQTLGQGPEFLTYFQNEAQLEKSRLLSDRFSAERPKGSFSTLEIQRTEQGDSAMYLCASSSLAGGGPETQYFGPGTRLLVL.

The chain links TRBV9 to TRBJ2-7, with 8 bases that match TRBD1. V dropped 0 bases and J dropped 1; count of bases not matched to a gene: 12. Germline lookup yields CDR1 SGDLS and CDR2 YYNGEE. The CDR3 length is 18 residues. The CDR3 reads CASSVEPSRGDRSYEQYF. CDR3 DNA: TGTGCCAGCAGCGTAGAACCGTCACGAGGGGACAGGTCCTACGAGCAGTACTTC.

The count of this clone is one. The chain combines TRBV4-2 with TRBJ2-1, with 10 positions matching TRBD2. J was trimmed by 9 bases and V by 3 bases; bases with no gene match: 8. CDR3 length equals 15 residues. Germline V gene sequence: CDR1 LGHNA, CDR2 YNFKEQ. CDR3 sequence: CASSQLAGDFSEQFF. The CDR3 DNA reads as TGTGCCAGCAGCCAGCTAGCGGGAGATTTCTCTGAGCAGTTCTTC.

This clone is a singleton in its sample. This sequence joins TRBV5-1 and TRBJ1-1; the D is unclear. Per germline, CDR1 SGHRS and CDR2 YFSETQ. This CDR3 has 14 amino acids. The germline V and J ends were trimmed by 0 bases and 1 base, with 7 bases remaining between them. This CDR3 is CASSLGLTNTEAFF. The CDR3 coding sequence is TGCGCCAGCAGCTTGGGACTGACGAACACTGAAGCTTTCTTT.

This sequence joins TRBV2 and TRBJ1-5; D perhaps matches TRBD1 (6 bases). CDR1 is SNHLY, CDR2 FYNNEI, per germline. The CDR3 length is 15 residues. Trimming left V 4 bases short and J 1 base short, with 11 bases between. CDR3: CASSADRTSNQPQHF. In DNA form, the CDR3 reads TGTGCCAGCAGTGCAGACAGGACGAGCAATCAGCCCCAGCATTTT.

J is TRBJ1-6 and V is TRBV7-2, with D hard to call. The CDR3 covers 13 residues. V lost 3 bases and J lost 9, with 9 bases in between. CDR1 and CDR2 from the germline V gene are SGHTA and FQGNSA. CDR3 amino acids: CASSLEPSSPLHF. The CDR3 DNA is TGTGCCAGCAGCTTGGAGCCCTCTTCACCCCTCCACTTT.

This chain connects TRBV5-5 to TRBJ1-4; TRBD1 matches 7 bases. The CDR3 has 15 amino acids. V trimming: 5 bases; J trimming: 2 bases; junction bases outside the gene matches: 6. The germline V gene encodes CDR1 SGHKS and CDR2 YYEKEE (reference sequence). The CDR3 nucleotides read TGTGCCAGCAGTTACAGGGGAGCGACTAATGAAAAACTGTTTTTT. Protein: CASSYRGATNEKLFF. Combining the CDR3 with reference TRBV5-5 and TRBJ1-4 gives the whole variable domain DAGVTQSPTHLIKTRGQQVTLRCSPISGHKSVSWYQQVLGQGPQFIFQYYEKEERGRGNFPDRFSARQFPNYSSELNVNALLLGDSALYLCASSYRGATNEKLFFGSGTQLSVL.